This is a list of T cell receptor beta chains from one sample in a study of blood T cell repertoires in COVID-19. Produced via immunoSEQ multiplex PCR; TCRdb's table is partial and in-frame only. The sample yields 160,000 or so clones, about 92% seen once. Sequencing input: peripheral blood. The receptors come from a man in his sixties with active or convalescent COVID-19. The CDR3 runs from the conserved cysteine through the conserved F or W. D genes are given only for firm matches. Size values are once, few and many counts, or a class for expanded clones, and some rows have none.

d_call clone_size j_call v_call cdr3_nt cdr3_aa
- once TRBJ1-2 TRBV15 TGTGCCACCAGCAGAGGGCAGGGCACGGGTTTGGATGGCTACACCTTC CATSRGQGTGLDGYTF
TRBD1 - TRBJ1-5 TRBV5-4 TGTGCCAGCAGCACCGTGACAGGGAGCGGCAATCAGCCCCAGCATTTT CASSTVTGSGNQPQHF
TRBD1 - TRBJ1-3 TRBV5-4 TGTGCCAGCAGCGTCCTTAGGGGACAGGGGACCTCTGGAAACACCATATATTTT CASSVLRGQGTSGNTIYF
- - TRBJ1-4 TRBV5-1 TGCGCCAGCAGCCCCAGGGAAACTAATGAAAAACTGTTTTTT CASSPRETNEKLFF
- - TRBJ2-1 TRBV11-2 TGTGCCAGCAGCTTAGGGCCCTTTGAGGGGGTGTACAATGAGCAGTTCTTC CASSLGPFEGVYNEQFF
TRBD2 - TRBJ2-3 TRBV5-1 TGCGCCAGCAGCTTCCTACTAGCGGGATGGACAGATACGCAGTATTTT CASSFLLAGWTDTQYF
- - TRBJ2-3 TRBV24-1 TGTGCCACCAGTGAAGCGGGACAGGTCACAGATACGCAGTATTTT CATSEAGQVTDTQYF
- - TRBJ2-7 TRBV6-5 TGTGCCAGCAGTCCCGGGACTTCCCTAGGGGAGCAGTACTTC CASSPGTSLGEQYF
- - TRBJ2-7 TRBV27 TGTGCCAGCAGTAACGGGGGACGTACTTCCTACGAGCAGTACTTC CASSNGGRTSYEQYF
TRBD1 - TRBJ2-6 TRBV19 TGTGCCAGTAGTGCCAGGGACAGTGGGAGCTCTGGGGCCAACGTCCTGACTTTC CASSARDSGSSGANVLTF
- - TRBJ1-6 TRBV6-5 TGTGCCAGCAGTTTTACAGGGAGCTCCTATAATTCACCCCTCCACTTT CASSFTGSSYNSPLHF
- - TRBJ2-7 TRBV24-1 TGTGCCACCAGTGATTTGACAGGGCAGTACTTC CATSDLTGQYF
TRBD1 - TRBJ1-2 TRBV6-5 TGTGCCAGCAGTTACCGGACAGGGGCCTATGGCTACACCTTC CASSYRTGAYGYTF
- - TRBJ1-3 TRBV9 TGTGCCAGCAGCGTAGGTATGCTGGCCTCCTCTGGAAACACCATATATTTT CASSVGMLASSGNTIYF
TRBD1 - TRBJ2-5 TRBV18 TGTGCCAGCTCCCCTAGACAGGGTGAGACCCAGTACTTC CASSPRQGETQYF